This T cell receptor beta chain was profiled in a study of CD8+ T cells in alopecia areata. Study context: Oral tofacitinib (5 to 10 mg twice daily) was administered to treated patients. Notes on the study in general: It was less clear whether patients shared TCRs than it was in mice, possibly because of HLA.

The treatment denotes: oral pan-JAK inhibitor, 5-10 mg twice daily. Both CD4+ and CD8+ T cells were separated by sorting PBMCs. TCR sequencing used cDNA made by reverse transcription of extracted RNA. Generated by immunoSEQ multiplex PCR, the TCRdb table keeps only in-frame clones and is missing some. The data hold under 250,000 clones, with more than 45% observed a single time. Trimming shortened V by 7 bases and J by 5 bases, and 18 bases separated the two germline ends. The length of the CDR3 is 14 residues. CDR1 and CDR2 from the germline V gene are SGHTA and FQGNSA. This clone was picked up a small number of times. Antigen unknown.

This chain joins TRBV7-2 and TRBJ2-7, with D possibly matching TRBD1 (5 bases). This specimen consisted of CD4+ T cells sorted from blood, obtained at week 4, from a patient treated with tofacitinib. This receptor was identified in a human donor with alopecia areata. The CDR3 spells CASTPGRVIDEQYF. DNA of the CDR3: TGTGCCAGCACCCCCGGCAGGGTTATCGACGAGCAGTACTTC.